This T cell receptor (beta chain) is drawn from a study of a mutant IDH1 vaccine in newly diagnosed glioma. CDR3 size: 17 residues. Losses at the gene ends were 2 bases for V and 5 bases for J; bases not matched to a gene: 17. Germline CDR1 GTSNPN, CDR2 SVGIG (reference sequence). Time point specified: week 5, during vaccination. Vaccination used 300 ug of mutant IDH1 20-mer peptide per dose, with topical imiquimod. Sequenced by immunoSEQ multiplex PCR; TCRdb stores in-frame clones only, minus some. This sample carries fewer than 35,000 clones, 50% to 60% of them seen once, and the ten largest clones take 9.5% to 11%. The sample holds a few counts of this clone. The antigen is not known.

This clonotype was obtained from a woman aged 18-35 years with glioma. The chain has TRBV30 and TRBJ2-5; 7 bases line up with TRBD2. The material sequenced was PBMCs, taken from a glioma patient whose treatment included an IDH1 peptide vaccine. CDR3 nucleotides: TGTGCCTGGAGTTGTTGGCGCGAGCGGGGTTCCGCGGAGACCCAGTACTTC. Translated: CAWSCWRERGSAETQYF. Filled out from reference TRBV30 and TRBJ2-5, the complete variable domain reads SQTIHQWPATLVQPVGSPLSLECTVEGTSNPNLYWYRQAAGRGLQLLFYSVGIGQISSEVPQNLSASRPQDRQFILSSKKLLLSDSGFYLCAWSCWRERGSAETQYFGPGTRLLVL.